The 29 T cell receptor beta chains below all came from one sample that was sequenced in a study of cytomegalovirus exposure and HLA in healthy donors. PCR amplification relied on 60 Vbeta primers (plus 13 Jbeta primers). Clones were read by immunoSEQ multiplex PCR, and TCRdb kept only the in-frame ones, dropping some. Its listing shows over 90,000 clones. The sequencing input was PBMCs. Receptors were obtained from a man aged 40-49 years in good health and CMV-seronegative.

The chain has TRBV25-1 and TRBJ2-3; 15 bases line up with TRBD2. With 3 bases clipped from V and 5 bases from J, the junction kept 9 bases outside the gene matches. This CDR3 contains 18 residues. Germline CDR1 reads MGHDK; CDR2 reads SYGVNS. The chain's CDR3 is CASSEIRTSGRALDTQYF. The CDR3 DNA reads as TGTGCCAGCAGTGAGATCAGGACTAGCGGGAGGGCCTTAGATACGCAGTATTTT.

The CDR3 here is CASSLGDLRTQYF. CDR3 DNA: TGTGCCAGCAGCCTTGGGGACTTGAGGACGCAGTATTTT. This sequence joins TRBV14 and TRBJ2-3; a weak D match, TRBD2 (6 bases). Germline CDR1 reads SGHDN; CDR2 reads FVKESK. The CDR3 spans 13 residues. The V and J ends lost 4 bases and 9 bases respectively, with 14 bases between them.

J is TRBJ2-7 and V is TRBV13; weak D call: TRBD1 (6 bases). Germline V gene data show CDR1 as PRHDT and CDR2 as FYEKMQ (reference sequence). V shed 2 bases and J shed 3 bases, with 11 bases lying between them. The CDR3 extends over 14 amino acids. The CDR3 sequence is CASSLWGRHYEQYF. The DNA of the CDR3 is TGTGCCAGCAGCTTATGGGGGCGCCACTACGAGCAGTACTTC.

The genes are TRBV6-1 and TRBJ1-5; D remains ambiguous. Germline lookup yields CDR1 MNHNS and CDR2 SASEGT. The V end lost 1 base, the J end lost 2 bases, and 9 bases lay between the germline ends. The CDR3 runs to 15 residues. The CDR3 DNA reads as TGTGCCAGCAGTGAAGACGATGGAGGCAATCAGCCCCAGCATTTT. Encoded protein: CASSEDDGGNQPQHF.

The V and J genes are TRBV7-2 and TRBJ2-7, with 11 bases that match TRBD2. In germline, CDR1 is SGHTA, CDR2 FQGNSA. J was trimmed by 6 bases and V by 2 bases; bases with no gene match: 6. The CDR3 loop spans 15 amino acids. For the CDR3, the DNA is TGTGCCAGCAGCTTACTTACTAGCGGGGGTTCCGAGCAGTACTTC. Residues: CASSLLTSGGSEQYF.

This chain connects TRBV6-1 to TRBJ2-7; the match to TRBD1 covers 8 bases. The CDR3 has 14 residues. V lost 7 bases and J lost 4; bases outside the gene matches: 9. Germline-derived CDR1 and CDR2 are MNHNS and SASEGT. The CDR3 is CASNLDRVVYEQYF. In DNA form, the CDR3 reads TGTGCCAGCAACTTGGACAGGGTAGTTTACGAGCAGTACTTC.

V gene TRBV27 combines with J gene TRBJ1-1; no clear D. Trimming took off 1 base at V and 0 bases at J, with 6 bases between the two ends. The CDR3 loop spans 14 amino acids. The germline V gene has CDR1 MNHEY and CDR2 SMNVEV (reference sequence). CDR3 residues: CASSLYGVNTEAFF. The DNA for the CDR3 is TGTGCCAGCAGTTTATATGGAGTGAACACTGAAGCTTTCTTT.

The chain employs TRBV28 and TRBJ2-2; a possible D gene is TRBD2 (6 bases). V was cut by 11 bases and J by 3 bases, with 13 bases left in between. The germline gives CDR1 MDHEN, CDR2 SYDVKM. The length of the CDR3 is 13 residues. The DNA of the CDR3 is TGTGCCGGGAGAGAGCGGGACACCGGGGAGCTGTTTTTT. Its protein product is CAGRERDTGELFF.

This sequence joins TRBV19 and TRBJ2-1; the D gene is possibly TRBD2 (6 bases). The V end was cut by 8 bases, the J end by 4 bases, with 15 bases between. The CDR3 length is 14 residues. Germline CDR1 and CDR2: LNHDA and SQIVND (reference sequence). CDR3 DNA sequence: TGTGCCAGTTCTGTGAGGGCGGGGTACAATGAGCAGTTCTTC. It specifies CASSVRAGYNEQFF.

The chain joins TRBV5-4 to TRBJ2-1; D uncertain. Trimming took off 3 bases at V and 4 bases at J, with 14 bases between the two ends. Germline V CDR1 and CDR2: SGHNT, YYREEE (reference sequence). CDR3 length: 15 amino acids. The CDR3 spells CASSSVQVSYNEQFF. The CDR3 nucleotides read TGTGCCAGCAGCTCCGTACAAGTATCATACAATGAGCAGTTCTTC.

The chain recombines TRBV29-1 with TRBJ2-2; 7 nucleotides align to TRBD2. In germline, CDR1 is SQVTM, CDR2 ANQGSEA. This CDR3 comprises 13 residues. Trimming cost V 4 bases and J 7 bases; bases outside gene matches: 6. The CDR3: CSVVEGGSGELFF. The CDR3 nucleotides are TGCAGCGTTGTCGAGGGAGGGAGCGGGGAGCTGTTTTTT.

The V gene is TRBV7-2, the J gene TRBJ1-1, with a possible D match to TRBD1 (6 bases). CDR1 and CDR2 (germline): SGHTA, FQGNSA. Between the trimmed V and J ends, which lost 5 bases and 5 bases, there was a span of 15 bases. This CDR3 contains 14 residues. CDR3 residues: CASSRQQGRTEAFF. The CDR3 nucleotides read TGTGCCAGCAGCCGCCAACAGGGTAGGACTGAAGCTTTCTTT.

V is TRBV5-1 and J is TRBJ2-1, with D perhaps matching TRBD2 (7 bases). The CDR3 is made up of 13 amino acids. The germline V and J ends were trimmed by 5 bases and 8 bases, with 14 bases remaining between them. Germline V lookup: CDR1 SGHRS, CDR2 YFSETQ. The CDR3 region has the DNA TGCGCCAGCAGTCGGGGGGCACGGGATGAGCAGTTCTTC. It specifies CASSRGARDEQFF.

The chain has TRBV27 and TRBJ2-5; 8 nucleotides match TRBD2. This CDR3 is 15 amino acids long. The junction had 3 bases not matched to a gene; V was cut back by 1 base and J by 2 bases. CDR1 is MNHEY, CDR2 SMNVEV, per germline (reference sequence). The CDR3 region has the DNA TGTGCCAGCAGTTTATTGATAGCGGGACAAGAGACCCAGTACTTC. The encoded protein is CASSLLIAGQETQYF.

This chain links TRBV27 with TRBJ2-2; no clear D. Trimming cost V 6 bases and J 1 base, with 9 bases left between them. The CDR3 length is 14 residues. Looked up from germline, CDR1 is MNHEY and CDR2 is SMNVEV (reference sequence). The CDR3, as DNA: TGTGCCAGCAGAGTCTCAGTGAACACCGGGGAGCTGTTTTTT. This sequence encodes CASRVSVNTGELFF.

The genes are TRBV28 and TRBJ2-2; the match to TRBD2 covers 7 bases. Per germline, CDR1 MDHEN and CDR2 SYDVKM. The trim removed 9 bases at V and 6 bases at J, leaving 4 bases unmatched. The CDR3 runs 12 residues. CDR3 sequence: CASSLAAGELFF. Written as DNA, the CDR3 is TGTGCCAGTTCGCTAGCGGCCGGGGAGCTGTTTTTT.

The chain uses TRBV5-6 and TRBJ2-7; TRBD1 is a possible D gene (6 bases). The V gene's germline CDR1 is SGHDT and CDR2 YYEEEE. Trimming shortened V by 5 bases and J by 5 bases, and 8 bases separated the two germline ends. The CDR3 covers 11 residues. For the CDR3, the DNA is TGTGCCAGCAGTCAGGGGAACGAGCAGTACTTC. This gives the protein CASSQGNEQYF.

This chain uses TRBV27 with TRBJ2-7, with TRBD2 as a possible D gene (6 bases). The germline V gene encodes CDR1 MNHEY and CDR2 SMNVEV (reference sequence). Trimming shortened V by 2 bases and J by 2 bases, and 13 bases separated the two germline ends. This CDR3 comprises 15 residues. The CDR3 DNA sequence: TGTGCCAGCAGTTTAGGGGCCGGGGGAACCTACGAGCAGTACTTC. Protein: CASSLGAGGTYEQYF.

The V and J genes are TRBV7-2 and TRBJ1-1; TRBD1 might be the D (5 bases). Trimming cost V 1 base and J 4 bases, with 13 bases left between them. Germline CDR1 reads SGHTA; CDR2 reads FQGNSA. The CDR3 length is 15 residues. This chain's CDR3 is CASSLGLGGVTEAFF. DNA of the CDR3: TGTGCCAGCAGCTTAGGTCTAGGAGGGGTCACTGAAGCTTTCTTT.

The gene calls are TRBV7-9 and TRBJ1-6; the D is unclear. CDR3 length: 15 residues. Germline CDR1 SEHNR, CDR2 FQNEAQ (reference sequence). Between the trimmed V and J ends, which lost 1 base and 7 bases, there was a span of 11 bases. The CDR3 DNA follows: TGTGCCAGCAGCTTAGATGCTAGAGCAAATTCACCCCTCCACTTT. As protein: CASSLDARANSPLHF.

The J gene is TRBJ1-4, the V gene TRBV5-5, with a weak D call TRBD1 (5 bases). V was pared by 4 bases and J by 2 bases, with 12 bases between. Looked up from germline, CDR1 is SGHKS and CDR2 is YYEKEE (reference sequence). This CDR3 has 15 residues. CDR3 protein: CASSPTGDTNEKLFF. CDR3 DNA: TGTGCCAGCAGCCCCACAGGCGACACTAATGAAAAACTGTTTTTT. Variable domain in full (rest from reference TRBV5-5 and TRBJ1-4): DAGVTQSPTHLIKTRGQQVTLRCSPISGHKSVSWYQQVLGQGPQFIFQYYEKEERGRGNFPDRFSARQFPNYSSELNVNALLLGDSALYLCASSPTGDTNEKLFFGSGTQLSVL.

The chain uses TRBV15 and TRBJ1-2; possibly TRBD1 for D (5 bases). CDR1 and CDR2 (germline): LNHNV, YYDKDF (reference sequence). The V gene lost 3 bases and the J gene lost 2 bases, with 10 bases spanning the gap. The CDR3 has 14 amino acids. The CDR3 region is CATSRTDPNYGYTF. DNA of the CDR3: TGTGCCACCAGCAGGACAGACCCAAACTATGGCTACACCTTC.

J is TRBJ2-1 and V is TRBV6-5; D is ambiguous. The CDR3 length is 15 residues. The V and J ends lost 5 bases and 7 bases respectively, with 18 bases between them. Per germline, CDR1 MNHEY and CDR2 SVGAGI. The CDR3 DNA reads TGTGCCAGCAGTGTAGACACCCATAACGCGAATGAGCAGTTCTTC. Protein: CASSVDTHNANEQFF.

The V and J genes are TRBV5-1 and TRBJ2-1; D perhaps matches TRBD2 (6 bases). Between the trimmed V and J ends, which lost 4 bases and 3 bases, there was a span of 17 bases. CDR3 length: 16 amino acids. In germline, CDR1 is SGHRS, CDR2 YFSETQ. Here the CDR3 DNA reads TGCGCCAGCAGCGTGGGAGGACTAAATAACTACAATGAGCAGTTCTTC. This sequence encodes CASSVGGLNNYNEQFF.

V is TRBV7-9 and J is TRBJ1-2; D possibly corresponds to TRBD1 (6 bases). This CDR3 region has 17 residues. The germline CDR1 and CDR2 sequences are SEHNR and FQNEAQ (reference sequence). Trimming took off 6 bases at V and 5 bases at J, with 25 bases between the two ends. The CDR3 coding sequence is TGTGCCAGCAGTTCAATCCTAGCAGGGGCGATTCGGTATGGCTACACCTTC. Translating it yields CASSSILAGAIRYGYTF.

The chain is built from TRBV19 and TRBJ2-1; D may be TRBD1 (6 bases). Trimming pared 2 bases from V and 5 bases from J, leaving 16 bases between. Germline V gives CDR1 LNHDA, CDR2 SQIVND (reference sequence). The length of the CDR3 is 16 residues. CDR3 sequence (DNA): TGTGCCAGTAGTATAATACAGGGTAGGGGAAACAATGAGCAGTTCTTC. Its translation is CASSIIQGRGNNEQFF.

CDR3 protein: CASSPWDRGYEQYF. CDR3 sequence (DNA): TGTGCCAGCAGCCCCTGGGACAGGGGGTACGAGCAGTACTTC. The chain uses TRBV7-7 and TRBJ2-7, with 11 bases matching TRBD1. The length of the CDR3 is 14 residues. The J segment lost 4 bases and the V segment lost 5 bases, leaving 4 bases of the junction unmatched. The germline gives CDR1 SSHAT, CDR2 FNYEAQ (reference sequence).

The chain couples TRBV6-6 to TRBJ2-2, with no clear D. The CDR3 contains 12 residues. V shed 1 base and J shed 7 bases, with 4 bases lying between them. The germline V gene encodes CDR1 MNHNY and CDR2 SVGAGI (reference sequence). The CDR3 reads CASSYFLGELFF. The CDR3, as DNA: TGTGCCAGCAGTTACTTTCTCGGGGAGCTGTTTTTT.

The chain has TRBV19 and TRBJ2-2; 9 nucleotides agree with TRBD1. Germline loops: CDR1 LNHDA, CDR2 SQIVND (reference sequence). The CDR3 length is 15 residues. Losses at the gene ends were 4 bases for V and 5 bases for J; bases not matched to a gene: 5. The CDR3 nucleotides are TGTGCCAGTAGTAGAGGACAGGGGATGACCGGGGAGCTGTTTTTT. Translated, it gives CASSRGQGMTGELFF.